The entry below describes one T cell receptor beta chain. Its target is not known. Per germline, CDR1 SNHLY and CDR2 FYNNEI. The CDR3 runs to 18 residues. Trimming cost V 2 bases and J 0 bases, with 17 bases left between them. Method: immunoSEQ multiplex PCR; TCRdb's copy keeps in-frame clones and lacks some. The table includes over 75,000 clones, 90% detected once. Time point given: cycle 4 day 1 (C4D1), after 5 to 7 weeks of nivolumab. Every patient had relapsed following autologous stem cell transplantation, and cohorts differed in brentuximab vedotin exposure. This sample stems from a study of PD-1 blockade in classical Hodgkin lymphoma. Study background: Patients were administered nivolumab (3 mg/kg intravenously) every 2 weeks. Overall study findings and caveats: Significantly greater TCR diversity emerged by C4D1 in CD4+ cells but not CD8+ cells. With respect to the repertoire differences, their causes, possibly disease activity or prior therapy, remain undefined.

J is TRBJ1-3 and V is TRBV2; TRBD1 is a possible D gene (6 bases). The material sequenced was peripheral blood mononuclear cells (PBMCs), taken before the fourth cycle of nivolumab. This sequence was found in a human donor with classical Hodgkin lymphoma. As DNA, the CDR3 is TGTGCCAGCAGTGAAAGGTGGGGGCTAAGGGGCTCTGGAAACACCATATATTTT. It yields the protein CASSERWGLRGSGNTIYF.